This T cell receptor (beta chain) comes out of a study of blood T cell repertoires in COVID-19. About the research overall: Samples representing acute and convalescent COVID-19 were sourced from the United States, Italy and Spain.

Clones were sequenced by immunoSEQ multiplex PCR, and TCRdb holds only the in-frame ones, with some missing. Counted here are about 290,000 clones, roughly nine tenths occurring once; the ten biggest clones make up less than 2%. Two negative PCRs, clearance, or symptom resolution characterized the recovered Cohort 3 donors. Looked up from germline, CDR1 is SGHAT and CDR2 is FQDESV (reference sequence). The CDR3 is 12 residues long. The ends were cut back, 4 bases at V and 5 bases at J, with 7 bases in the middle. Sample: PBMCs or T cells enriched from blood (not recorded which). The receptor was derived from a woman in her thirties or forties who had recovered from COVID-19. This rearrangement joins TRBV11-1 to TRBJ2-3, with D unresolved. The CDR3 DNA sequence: TGTGCCAGCAGCTCGATGAGAGATACGCAGTATTTT. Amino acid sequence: CASSSMRDTQYF.